The clone carrying this T cell receptor (beta chain) was recorded many times. To make TCR beta libraries, researchers used iRepertoire HTBI primers and Arm-PCR of CDR3 regions. TCRdb re-analysed the multiplex PCR reads in MiXCR, keeping a single row per CDR3 protein. The repertoire holds about 420,000 distinct CDR3 sequences, with roughly 15% as singletons. This specimen belongs to a study of regulatory T cells in long-lasting Graves disease. V lost 3 bases and J 3 bases, leaving 6 bases between the germline ends. The CDR3 sequence is 12 residues long. The germline gives CDR1 MDHEN, CDR2 SYDVKM. Time point of the sample: newly diagnosed GD, antithyroid drugs for less than 3 months. Scientists built the TCR library using RNA that was extracted from PBMCs. The data were also submitted as part of a second study, on T cells in Graves' hyperthyroidism and ophthalmopathy.

The chain combines TRBV28 with TRBJ2-7, with unresolved D. This sample comprised peripheral blood mononuclear cells (PBMCs), obtained at new diagnosis, from a patient treated with antithyroid drugs. The source of this sequence is a woman between 18 and 30 years old with Graves disease. The CDR3 loop is CASSFDLYEQYF. The CDR3 coding sequence is TGTGCCAGCAGTTTCGACCTCTACGAGCAGTACTTC.